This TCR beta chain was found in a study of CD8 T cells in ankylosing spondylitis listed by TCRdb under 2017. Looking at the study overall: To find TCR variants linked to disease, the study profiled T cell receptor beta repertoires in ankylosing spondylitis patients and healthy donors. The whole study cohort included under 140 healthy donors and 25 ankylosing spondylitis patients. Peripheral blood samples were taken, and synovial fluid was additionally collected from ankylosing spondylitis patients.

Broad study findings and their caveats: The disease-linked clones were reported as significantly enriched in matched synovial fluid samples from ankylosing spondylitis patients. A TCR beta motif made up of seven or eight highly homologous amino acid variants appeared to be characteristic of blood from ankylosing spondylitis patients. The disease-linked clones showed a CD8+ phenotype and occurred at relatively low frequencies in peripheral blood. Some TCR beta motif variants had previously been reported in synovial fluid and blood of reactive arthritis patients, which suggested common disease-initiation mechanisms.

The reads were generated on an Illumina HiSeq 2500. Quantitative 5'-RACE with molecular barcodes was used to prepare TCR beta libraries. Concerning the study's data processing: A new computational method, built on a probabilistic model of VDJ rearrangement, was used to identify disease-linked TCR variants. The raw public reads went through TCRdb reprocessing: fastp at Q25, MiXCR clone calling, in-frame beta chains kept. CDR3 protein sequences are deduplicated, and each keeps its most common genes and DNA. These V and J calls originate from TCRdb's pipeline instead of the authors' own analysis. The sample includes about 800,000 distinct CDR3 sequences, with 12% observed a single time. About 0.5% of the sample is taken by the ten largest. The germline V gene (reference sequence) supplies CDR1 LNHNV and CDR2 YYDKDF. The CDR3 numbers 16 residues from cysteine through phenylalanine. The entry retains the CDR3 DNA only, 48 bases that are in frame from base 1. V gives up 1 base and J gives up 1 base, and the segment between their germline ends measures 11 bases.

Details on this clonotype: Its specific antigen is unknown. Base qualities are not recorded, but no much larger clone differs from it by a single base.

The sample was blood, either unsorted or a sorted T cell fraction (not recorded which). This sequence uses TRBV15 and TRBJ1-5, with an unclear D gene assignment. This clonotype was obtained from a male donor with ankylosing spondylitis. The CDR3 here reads CATSRAYSVSNQPQHF. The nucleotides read TGTGCCACCAGCAGAGCCTACTCGGTGAGCAATCAGCCCCAGCATTTT.